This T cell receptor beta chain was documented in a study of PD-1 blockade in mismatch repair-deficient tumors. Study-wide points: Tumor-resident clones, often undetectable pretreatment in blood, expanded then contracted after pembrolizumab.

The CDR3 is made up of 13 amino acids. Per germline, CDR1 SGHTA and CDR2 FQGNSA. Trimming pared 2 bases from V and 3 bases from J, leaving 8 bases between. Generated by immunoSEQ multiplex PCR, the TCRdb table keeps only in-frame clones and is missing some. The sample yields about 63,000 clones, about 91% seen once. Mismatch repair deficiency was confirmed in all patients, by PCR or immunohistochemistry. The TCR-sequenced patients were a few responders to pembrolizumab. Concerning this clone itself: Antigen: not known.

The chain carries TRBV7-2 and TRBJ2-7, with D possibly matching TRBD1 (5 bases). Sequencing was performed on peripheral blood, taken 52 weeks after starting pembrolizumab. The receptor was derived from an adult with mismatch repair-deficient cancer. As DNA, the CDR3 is TGTGCCAGCAGCTTACAGGGCCGCTACGAGCAGTACTTC. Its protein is CASSLQGRYEQYF.